The clone carrying this T cell receptor beta chain was observed at least ten times. This CDR3 contains 15 residues. Trimming shortened V by 3 bases and J by 9 bases, and 19 bases separated the two germline ends. Germline V gene lookup returns CDR1 SGHNT and CDR2 YYREEE (reference sequence). Each CDR3 protein gets one entry after TCRdb re-called the 5' RACE reads with MiXCR. The repertoire holds about 80,000 distinct CDR3 sequences, with 5% as singletons. The sample belongs to a study of early T cells in non-severe SARS-CoV-2 infection. This sequence was found in an adult who was a healthcare worker with PCR-confirmed SARS-CoV-2 infection or an uninfected control (not recorded which). The rearrangement uses TRBV5-4 and TRBJ2-1; perhaps D is TRBD1 or TRBD2 (6 bases each). Source: whole blood, taken at baseline. CDR3 residues: CASSSRGVRVGEQFF. The DNA of the CDR3 is TGTGCCAGCAGCTCTAGGGGGGTTCGCGTCGGTGAGCAGTTCTTC.